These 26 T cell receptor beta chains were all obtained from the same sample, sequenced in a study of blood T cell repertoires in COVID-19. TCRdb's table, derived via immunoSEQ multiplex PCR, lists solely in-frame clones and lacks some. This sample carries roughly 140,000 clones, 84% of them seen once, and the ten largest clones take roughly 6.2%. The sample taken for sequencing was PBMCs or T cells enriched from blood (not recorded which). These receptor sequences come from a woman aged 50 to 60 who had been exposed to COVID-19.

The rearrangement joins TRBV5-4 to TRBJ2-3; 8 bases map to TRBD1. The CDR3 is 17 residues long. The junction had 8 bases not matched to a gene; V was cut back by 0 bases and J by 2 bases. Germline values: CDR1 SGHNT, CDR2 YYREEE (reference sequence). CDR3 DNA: TGTGCCAGCAGCTTGGCGACCGGGACAGGCTTCACAGATACGCAGTATTTT. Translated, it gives CASSLATGTGFTDTQYF. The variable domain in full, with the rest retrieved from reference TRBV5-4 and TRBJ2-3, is ETGVTQSPTHLIKTRGQQVTLRCSSQSGHNTVSWYQQALGQGPQFIFQYYREEENGRGNFPPRFSGLQFPNYSSELNVNALELDDSALYLCASSLATGTGFTDTQYFGPGTRLTVL.

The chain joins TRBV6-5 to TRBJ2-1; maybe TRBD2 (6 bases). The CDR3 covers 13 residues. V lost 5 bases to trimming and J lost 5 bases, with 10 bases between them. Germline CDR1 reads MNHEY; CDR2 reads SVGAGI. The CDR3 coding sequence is TGTGCCAGCAGTCAGACTAGGAACAATGAGCAGTTCTTC. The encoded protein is CASSQTRNNEQFF.

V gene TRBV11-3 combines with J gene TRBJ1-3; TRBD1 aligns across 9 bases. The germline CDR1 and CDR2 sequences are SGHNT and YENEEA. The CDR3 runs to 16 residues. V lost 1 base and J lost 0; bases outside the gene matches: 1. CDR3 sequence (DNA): TGTGCCAGCAGCTTAGGGGACAGGGCCTCTGGAAACACCATATATTTT. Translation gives CASSLGDRASGNTIYF.

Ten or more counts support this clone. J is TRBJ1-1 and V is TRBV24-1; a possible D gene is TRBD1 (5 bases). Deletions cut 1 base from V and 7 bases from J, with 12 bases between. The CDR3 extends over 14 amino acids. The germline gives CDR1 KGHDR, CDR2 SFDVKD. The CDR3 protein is CATSDLRGWGEAFF. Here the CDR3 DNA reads TGTGCCACCAGTGATTTAAGGGGTTGGGGTGAAGCTTTCTTT.

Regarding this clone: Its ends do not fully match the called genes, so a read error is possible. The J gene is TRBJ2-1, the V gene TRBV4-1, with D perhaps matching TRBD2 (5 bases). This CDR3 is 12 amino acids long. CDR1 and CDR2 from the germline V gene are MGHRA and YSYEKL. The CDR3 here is CASSQGEPEKLF. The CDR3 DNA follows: TGCGCCAGCAGCCAAGGGGAGCCCGAGAAGCTCTTC.

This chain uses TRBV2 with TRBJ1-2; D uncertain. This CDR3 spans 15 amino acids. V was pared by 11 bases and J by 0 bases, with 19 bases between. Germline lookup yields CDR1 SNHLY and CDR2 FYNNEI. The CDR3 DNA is TGTGCCTTAACCGAGGGCTTCCTAGCTAACTATGGCTACACCTTC. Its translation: CALTEGFLANYGYTF.

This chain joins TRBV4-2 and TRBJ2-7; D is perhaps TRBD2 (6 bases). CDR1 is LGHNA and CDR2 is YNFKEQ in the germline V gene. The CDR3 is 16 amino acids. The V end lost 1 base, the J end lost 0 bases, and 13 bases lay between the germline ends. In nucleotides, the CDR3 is TGTGCCAGCAGCCAAGTCGATTCGGGGGACTCCTACGAGCAGTACTTC. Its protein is CASSQVDSGDSYEQYF.

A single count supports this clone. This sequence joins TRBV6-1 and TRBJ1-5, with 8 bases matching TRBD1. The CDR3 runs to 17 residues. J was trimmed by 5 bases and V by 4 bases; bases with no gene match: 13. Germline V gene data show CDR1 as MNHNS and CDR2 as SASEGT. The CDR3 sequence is CASSGPAGGSGDQPQHF. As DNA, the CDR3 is TGTGCCAGCAGTGGCCCCGCAGGGGGCTCAGGGGATCAGCCCCAGCATTTT.

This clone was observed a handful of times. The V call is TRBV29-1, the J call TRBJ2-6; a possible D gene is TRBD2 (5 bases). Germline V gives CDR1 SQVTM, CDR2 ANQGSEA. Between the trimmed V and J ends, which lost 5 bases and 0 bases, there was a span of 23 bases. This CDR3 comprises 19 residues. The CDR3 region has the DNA TGCAGCGTTCCTCACGTGGCGGGCGGTCCCGGCTCTGGGGCCAACGTCCTGACTTTC. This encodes CSVPHVAGGPGSGANVLTF. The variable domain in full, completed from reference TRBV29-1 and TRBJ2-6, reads SAVISQKPSRDICQRGTSLTIQCQVDSQVTMMFWYRQQPGQSLTLIATANQGSEATYESGFVIDKFPISRPNLTFSTLTVSNMSPEDSSIYLCSVPHVAGGPGSGANVLTFGAGSRLTVL.

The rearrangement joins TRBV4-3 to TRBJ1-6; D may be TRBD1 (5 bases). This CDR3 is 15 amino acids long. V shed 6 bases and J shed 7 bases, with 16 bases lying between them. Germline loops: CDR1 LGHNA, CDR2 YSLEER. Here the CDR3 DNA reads TGCGCCAGCAGTCTGATGGGGCAGCTGAATTCACCCCTCCACTTT. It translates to CASSLMGQLNSPLHF.

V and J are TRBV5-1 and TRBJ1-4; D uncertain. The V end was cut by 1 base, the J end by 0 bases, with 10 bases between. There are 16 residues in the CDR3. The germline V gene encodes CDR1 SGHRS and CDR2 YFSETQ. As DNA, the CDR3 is TGCGCCAGCAGCTTGACAGCACGTCCAACTAATGAAAAACTGTTTTTT. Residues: CASSLTARPTNEKLFF.

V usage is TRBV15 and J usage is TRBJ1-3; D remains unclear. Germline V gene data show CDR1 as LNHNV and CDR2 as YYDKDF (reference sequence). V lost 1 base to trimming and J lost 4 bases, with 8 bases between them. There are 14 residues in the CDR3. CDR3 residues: CATSRVFPGNTIYF. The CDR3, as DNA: TGTGCCACCAGCAGAGTCTTTCCCGGAAACACCATATATTTT.

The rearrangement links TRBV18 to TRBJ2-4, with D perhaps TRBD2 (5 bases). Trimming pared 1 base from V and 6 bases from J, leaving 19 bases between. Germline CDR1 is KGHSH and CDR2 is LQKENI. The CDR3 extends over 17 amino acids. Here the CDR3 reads CASSPLALLGSGNIQYF. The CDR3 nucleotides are TGTGCCAGCTCACCACTAGCGCTTCTCGGGTCGGGAAACATTCAGTACTTC.

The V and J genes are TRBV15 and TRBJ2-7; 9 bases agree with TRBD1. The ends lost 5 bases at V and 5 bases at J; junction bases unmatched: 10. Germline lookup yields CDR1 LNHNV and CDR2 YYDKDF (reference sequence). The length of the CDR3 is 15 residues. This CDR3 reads CATSSDRGSSDEQYF. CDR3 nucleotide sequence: TGTGCCACCAGCTCCGACAGGGGGAGTTCGGACGAGCAGTACTTC.

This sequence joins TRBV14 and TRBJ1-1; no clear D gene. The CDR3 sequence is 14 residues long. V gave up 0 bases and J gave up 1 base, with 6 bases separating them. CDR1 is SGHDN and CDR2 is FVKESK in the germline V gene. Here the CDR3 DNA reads TGTGCCAGCAGCCAAGATCCAGGGAACACTGAAGCTTTCTTT. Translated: CASSQDPGNTEAFF.

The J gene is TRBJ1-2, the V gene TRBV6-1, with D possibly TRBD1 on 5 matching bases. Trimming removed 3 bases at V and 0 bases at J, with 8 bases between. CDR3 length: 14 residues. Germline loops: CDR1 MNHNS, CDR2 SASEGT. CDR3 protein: CASSDRASNYGYTF. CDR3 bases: TGTGCCAGCAGTGACAGGGCCTCTAACTATGGCTACACCTTC.

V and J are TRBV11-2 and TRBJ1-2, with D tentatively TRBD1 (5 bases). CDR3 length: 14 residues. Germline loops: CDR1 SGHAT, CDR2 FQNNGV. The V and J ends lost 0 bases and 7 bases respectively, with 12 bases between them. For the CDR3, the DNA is TGTGCCAGCAGCTTAGATCCTCAGGGCGGTGGCTACACCTTC. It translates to CASSLDPQGGGYTF.

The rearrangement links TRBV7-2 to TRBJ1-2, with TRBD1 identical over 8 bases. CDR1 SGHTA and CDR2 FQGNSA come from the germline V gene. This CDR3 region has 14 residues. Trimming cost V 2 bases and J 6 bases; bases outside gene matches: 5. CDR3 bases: TGTGCCAGCAGCTTACGGACAGGGCGAGATGGCTACACCTTC. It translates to CASSLRTGRDGYTF.

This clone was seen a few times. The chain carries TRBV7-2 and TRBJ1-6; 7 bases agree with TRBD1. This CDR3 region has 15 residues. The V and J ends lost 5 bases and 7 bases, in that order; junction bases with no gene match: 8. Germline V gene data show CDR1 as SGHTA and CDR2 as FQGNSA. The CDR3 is CASSPRQGGNSPLHF. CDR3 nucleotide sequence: TGTGCCAGCAGCCCGCGACAGGGAGGCAATTCACCCCTCCACTTT.

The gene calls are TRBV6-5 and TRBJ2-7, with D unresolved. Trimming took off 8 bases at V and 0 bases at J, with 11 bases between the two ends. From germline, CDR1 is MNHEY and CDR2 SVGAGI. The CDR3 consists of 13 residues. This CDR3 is CASVEVASYEQYF. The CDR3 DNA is TGTGCCAGCGTCGAGGTGGCCTCCTACGAGCAGTACTTC.

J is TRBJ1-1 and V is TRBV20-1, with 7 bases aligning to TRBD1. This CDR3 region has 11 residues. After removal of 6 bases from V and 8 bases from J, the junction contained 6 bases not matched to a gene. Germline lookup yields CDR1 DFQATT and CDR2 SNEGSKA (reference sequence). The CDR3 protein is CSAVQGREAFF. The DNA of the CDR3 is TGCAGTGCGGTACAGGGGCGAGAAGCTTTCTTT.

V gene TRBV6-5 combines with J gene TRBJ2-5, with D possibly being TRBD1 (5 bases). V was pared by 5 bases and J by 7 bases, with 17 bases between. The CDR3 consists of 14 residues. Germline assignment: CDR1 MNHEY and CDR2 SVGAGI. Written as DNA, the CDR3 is TGTGCCAGCAGTCCCGGTGGGGCGCTCGGGACCCAGTACTTC. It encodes CASSPGGALGTQYF.

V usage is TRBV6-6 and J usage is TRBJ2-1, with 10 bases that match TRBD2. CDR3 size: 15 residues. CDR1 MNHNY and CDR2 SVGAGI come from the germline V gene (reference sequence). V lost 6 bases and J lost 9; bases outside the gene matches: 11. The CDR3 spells CASRPLAGAWSEQFF. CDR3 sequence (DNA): TGTGCCAGCAGACCTCTAGCGGGGGCGTGGAGTGAGCAGTTCTTC.

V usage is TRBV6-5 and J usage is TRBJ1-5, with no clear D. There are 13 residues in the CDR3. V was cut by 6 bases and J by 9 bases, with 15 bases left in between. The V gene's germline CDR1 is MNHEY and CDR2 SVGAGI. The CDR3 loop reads CASSPTPRRPQHF. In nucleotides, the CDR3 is TGTGCCAGCAGCCCGACCCCGAGGCGGCCCCAGCATTTT.

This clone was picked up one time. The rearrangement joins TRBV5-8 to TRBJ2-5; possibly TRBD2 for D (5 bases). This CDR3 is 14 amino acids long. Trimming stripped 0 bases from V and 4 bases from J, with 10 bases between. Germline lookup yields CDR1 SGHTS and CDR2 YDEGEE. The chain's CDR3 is CASSLAVGGETQYF. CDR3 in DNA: TGTGCCAGCAGCTTGGCCGTCGGAGGAGAGACCCAGTACTTC.

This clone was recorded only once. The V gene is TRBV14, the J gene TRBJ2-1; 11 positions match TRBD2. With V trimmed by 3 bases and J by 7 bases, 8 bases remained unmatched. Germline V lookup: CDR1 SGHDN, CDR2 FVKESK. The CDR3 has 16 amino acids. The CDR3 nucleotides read TGTGCCAGCAGCCAGATTAGCGGGAGGGCCGGGAATGAGCAGTTCTTC. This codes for CASSQISGRAGNEQFF.